This passage covers 2 T cell receptor beta chains from one sample sequenced in a study of identical twins. TCRdb redid the calling of the 5' RACE reads with MiXCR, one entry per CDR3 protein. The table records hundreds of thousands of distinct CDR3 sequences, roughly 8% of them present only once. The same data also went into a second study, on yellow fever vaccine responses in identical twins.

Sequenced material: PBMCs. The receptors come from a young woman in good health.

This rearrangement joins TRBV12-3 or TRBV12-4 to TRBJ2-3; a possible D gene is TRBD2 (7 bases). The germline V and J ends were trimmed by 3 bases and 7 bases, with 20 bases remaining between them. This CDR3 contains 16 residues. The CDR3 DNA reads as TGTGCCAGCAGTTTGTTAAGGGGGGGCCAGGGTAATACGCAGTATTTT. It yields the protein CASSLLRGGQGNTQYF.

The chain employs TRBV20-1 and TRBJ2-7, with 15 positions matching TRBD2. Germline V gene lookup returns CDR1 DFQATT and CDR2 SNEGSKA (reference sequence). V shed 1 base, J shed 5 bases, and the junction held 3 bases outside the gene matches. The CDR3 extends over 15 amino acids. The CDR3 region is CSARVGLAGGNEQYF. The CDR3 DNA sequence: TGCAGTGCTAGAGTAGGACTAGCGGGAGGGAACGAGCAGTACTTC.